These 30 T cell receptor beta chains were sequenced from one sample in a study of CD8+ T cells in alopecia areata. cDNA serving as the sequencing template came from extracted, reverse transcribed RNA. Clones were sequenced by immunoSEQ multiplex PCR, and TCRdb holds only the in-frame ones, with some missing. The repertoire includes a few hundred thousand clones, around three fifths of them detected once, and about 0.9% sits in the top ten. Specified treatment: oral pan-JAK inhibitor, 5-10 mg twice daily. Sequencing used CD4+ T cells sorted from blood, obtained around week 54, from a patient treated with tofacitinib. The receptors shown here come from a human donor with alopecia areata.

The chain is built from TRBV5-4 and TRBJ1-1; D not resolved. Germline CDR1 is SGHNT and CDR2 is YYREEE (reference sequence). The CDR3 covers 11 residues. Between the trimmed V and J ends, which lost 0 bases and 6 bases, there was a span of 3 bases. The CDR3 bases are TGTGCCAGCAGCTTGGACTCTGAAGCTTTCTTT. Protein product: CASSLDSEAFF. The complete variable domain, with remaining parts taken from reference TRBV5-4 and TRBJ1-1, reads ETGVTQSPTHLIKTRGQQVTLRCSSQSGHNTVSWYQQALGQGPQFIFQYYREEENGRGNFPPRFSGLQFPNYSSELNVNALELDDSALYLCASSLDSEAFFGQGTRLTVV.

The V gene is TRBV30, the J gene TRBJ2-7; D might be TRBD1 or TRBD2, each matching 5 bases. CDR1 GTSNPN and CDR2 SVGIG come from the germline V gene (reference sequence). V gave up 5 bases and J gave up 9 bases, with 14 bases separating them. The CDR3 length is 11 residues. The CDR3 region is CAWGLRDGQYF. DNA for the CDR3: TGTGCCTGGGGTCTTCGGGACGGGCAGTACTTC. Full variable domain (remainder filled in from reference TRBV30 and TRBJ2-7): SQTIHQWPATLVQPVGSPLSLECTVEGTSNPNLYWYRQAAGRGLQLLFYSVGIGQISSEVPQNLSASRPQDRQFILSSKKLLLSDSGFYLCAWGLRDGQYFGPGTRLTVT.

V gene TRBV4-3 combines with J gene TRBJ2-6; weak D call: TRBD1 (5 bases). CDR1 and CDR2 (germline): LGHNA, YSLEER. The length of the CDR3 is 17 residues. V lost 0 bases and J lost 2, with 11 bases in between. CDR3 DNA: TGCGCCAGCAGCCAAGATCTTCAAGGGGCTGGGGCCAACGTCCTGACTTTC. This sequence encodes CASSQDLQGAGANVLTF.

This rearrangement joins TRBV9 to TRBJ1-2; 8 bases fit TRBD1. The germline V gene encodes CDR1 SGDLS and CDR2 YYNGEE. The junction had 12 bases not matched to a gene; V was cut back by 7 bases and J by 7 bases. There are 14 residues in the CDR3. This CDR3 reads CASEFIGQGGGYTF. The CDR3 nucleotides are TGTGCCAGCGAGTTTATCGGACAGGGCGGTGGCTACACCTTC.

The V call is TRBV4-2, the J call TRBJ2-7, with TRBD1 as a possible D gene (5 bases). Deletions cut 0 bases from V and 6 bases from J, with 12 bases between. The CDR3 has 14 amino acids. Per germline, CDR1 LGHNA and CDR2 YNFKEQ. The CDR3 region has the DNA TGTGCCAGCAGCCAAGAGCCGGGCACAGGCGAGCAGTACTTC. Protein sequence: CASSQEPGTGEQYF.

The rearrangement joins TRBV7-2 to TRBJ2-1; D is undetermined. The V end lost 6 bases, the J end lost 8 bases, and 17 bases lay between the germline ends. The CDR3 totals 14 residues. Germline-derived CDR1 and CDR2 are SGHTA and FQGNSA. CDR3 bases: TGTGCCAGCAGTCCCCGCCCCGCTACCTATGAGCAGTTCTTC. Amino acid sequence: CASSPRPATYEQFF.

V and J are TRBV27 and TRBJ2-7; 10 nucleotides agree with TRBD1. CDR1 MNHEY and CDR2 SMNVEV come from the germline V gene (reference sequence). The CDR3 runs to 15 residues. The V segment lost 2 bases and the J segment 8 bases; nucleotides outside the gene matches: 9. As DNA, the CDR3 is TGTGCCAGCAGTTTAATGGGGACAGGGGCCCAGAAGCAGTACTTC. It specifies CASSLMGTGAQKQYF.

The chain carries TRBV5-1 and TRBJ1-3; possibly TRBD1 for D (5 bases). Trimming took 4 bases from V and 2 from J, leaving 10 bases between them. This CDR3 comprises 14 residues. Germline assignment: CDR1 SGHRS and CDR2 YFSETQ. The CDR3 bases are TGCGCCAGCAGCCAGGACACAGCTGGAAACACCATATATTTT. It specifies CASSQDTAGNTIYF. The variable domain in full, with the rest retrieved from reference TRBV5-1 and TRBJ1-3, is KAGVTQTPRYLIKTRGQQVTLSCSPISGHRSVSWYQQTPGQGLQFLFEYFSETQRNKGNFPGRFSGRQFSNSRSEMNVSTLELGDSALYLCASSQDTAGNTIYFGEGSWLTVV.

The chain combines TRBV5-4 with TRBJ2-5, with a tentative D call TRBD1 (6 bases). The CDR3 runs 14 residues. V lost 2 bases to trimming and J lost 5 bases, with 13 bases between them. Germline V gene sequence: CDR1 SGHNT, CDR2 YYREEE (reference sequence). CDR3 DNA: TGTGCCAGCAGCTTTCCAGGGGCAGGGGAGACCCAGTACTTC. It yields the protein CASSFPGAGETQYF.

This chain uses TRBV4-3 with TRBJ2-3, with D perhaps TRBD1 (5 bases). Deletions cut 0 bases from V and 4 bases from J, with 17 bases between. The CDR3 is made up of 17 amino acids. Germline CDR1 is LGHNA and CDR2 is YSLEER. CDR3: CASSQDRQGMVADTQYF. The CDR3, as DNA: TGCGCCAGCAGCCAAGATCGCCAGGGAATGGTAGCAGATACGCAGTATTTT.

The gene calls are TRBV7-2 and TRBJ1-2, with 7 bases lining up with TRBD1. V was clipped by 3 bases and J by 4 bases; unmatched bases: 11. This CDR3 has 16 amino acids. CDR1 is SGHTA and CDR2 is FQGNSA in the germline V gene. The CDR3 DNA reads as TGTGCCAGCAGCTTCCCCCCCGGGACAGTCCCCTATGGCTACACCTTC. As protein: CASSFPPGTVPYGYTF.

This chain links TRBV5-1 with TRBJ2-7; no firm D call. V lost 0 bases and J 7 bases, leaving 23 bases between the germline ends. The CDR3 is 17 amino acids. Germline-derived CDR1 and CDR2 are SGHRS and YFSETQ. CDR3 DNA: TGCGCCAGCAGCTTGGGCCGCCAGACATACGCGGAATTGGAGCAGTACTTC. It translates to CASSLGRQTYAELEQYF.

This clone appeared a few times. This chain connects TRBV19 to TRBJ1-2, with 11 positions matching TRBD1. This CDR3 has 16 amino acids. Germline V lookup: CDR1 LNHDA, CDR2 SQIVND (reference sequence). The V gene end was trimmed by 0 bases and the J gene end by 9 bases; junction bases not matched to a gene: 9. CDR3 residues: CASSIDPGQGADRYTF. CDR3 sequence (DNA): TGTGCCAGTAGTATAGACCCTGGACAGGGGGCTGATCGCTACACCTTC.

This clone came up a few times. The chain is built from TRBV10-3 and TRBJ2-7; tentatively, D is TRBD2 (5 bases). V was trimmed by 0 bases and J by 5 bases, leaving 8 bases between them. The CDR3 sequence is 13 residues long. Looked up from germline, CDR1 is ENHRY and CDR2 is SYGVKD. CDR3 residues: CAISESTGNEQYF. CDR3 nucleotide sequence: TGTGCCATCAGTGAGTCTACGGGGAACGAGCAGTACTTC.

CDR3 residues: CASSRGRRETQYF. In DNA form, the CDR3 reads TGCGCCAGCAGCCGGGGGCGGCGGGAGACCCAGTACTTC. J is TRBJ2-5 and V is TRBV4-1; TRBD1 is a possible D gene (6 bases). Germline V gene data show CDR1 as MGHRA and CDR2 as YSYEKL. Trimming shortened V by 4 bases and J by 5 bases, and 11 bases separated the two germline ends. This CDR3 has 13 amino acids.

The chain links TRBV5-1 to TRBJ2-2; no firm D call. CDR1 is SGHRS and CDR2 is YFSETQ in the germline V gene. This CDR3 comprises 12 residues. Trimming stripped 4 bases from V and 4 bases from J, with 5 bases between. CDR3 nucleotide sequence: TGCGCCAGCAGCCAAGGCACCGGGGAGCTGTTTTTT. It is translated as CASSQGTGELFF. Filled out from reference TRBV5-1 and TRBJ2-2, the complete variable domain reads KAGVTQTPRYLIKTRGQQVTLSCSPISGHRSVSWYQQTPGQGLQFLFEYFSETQRNKGNFPGRFSGRQFSNSRSEMNVSTLELGDSALYLCASSQGTGELFFGEGSRLTVL.

This clone was seen only a few times. The CDR3 DNA reads TGTGCCAGCAGCTTTTCGGGACAGCTTGAGCAGTACTTC. Translation: CASSFSGQLEQYF. The chain links TRBV7-9 to TRBJ2-7; TRBD1 aligns across 7 bases. J lost 7 bases, V lost 3 bases, and 6 bases had no gene match. Germline V lookup: CDR1 SEHNR, CDR2 FQNEAQ (reference sequence). The CDR3 has 13 amino acids.

This chain joins TRBV29-1 and TRBJ2-1; D gene uncertain. V was shortened by 3 bases and J by 6 bases, with 9 bases between the two germline ends. There are 12 residues in the CDR3. Germline V gene data show CDR1 as SQVTM and CDR2 as ANQGSEA. As DNA, the CDR3 is TGCAGCGTTGACCTTGGAGTCAATGAGCAGTTCTTC. Protein sequence: CSVDLGVNEQFF.

The rearrangement joins TRBV4-1 to TRBJ1-4; D is perhaps TRBD1 (6 bases). V was clipped by 4 bases and J by 8 bases, with 17 bases between them. CDR1 MGHRA and CDR2 YSYEKL come from the germline V gene. The CDR3 is 15 amino acids. This chain's CDR3 is CASSPARGVNEKLFF. The CDR3 region has the DNA TGCGCCAGCAGCCCGGCTAGGGGGGTAAACGAAAAACTGTTTTTT.

The chain carries TRBV2 and TRBJ1-5; D not certain. This CDR3 spans 13 amino acids. Germline V gene sequence: CDR1 SNHLY, CDR2 FYNNEI. Deletions cut 7 bases from V and 6 bases from J, with 13 bases between. The CDR3: CASMKVLTQPQHF. CDR3 sequence (DNA): TGTGCCAGCATGAAGGTACTCACTCAGCCCCAGCATTTT.

This chain connects TRBV9 to TRBJ1-4, with 12 bases that match TRBD1. Germline CDR1 SGDLS, CDR2 YYNGEE. J was trimmed by 7 bases and V by 2 bases; bases with no gene match: 6. CDR3 length: 16 amino acids. The CDR3 loop is CASSVGDRGRVEKLFF. As DNA, the CDR3 is TGTGCCAGCAGCGTGGGGGACAGGGGGCGCGTTGAAAAACTGTTTTTT.

This sequence joins TRBV4-3 and TRBJ1-1; D is perhaps TRBD1 (5 bases). The CDR3 spans 15 residues. V lost 1 base and J lost 0, with 9 bases in between. Germline V gene data show CDR1 as LGHNA and CDR2 as YSLEER. CDR3 nucleotide sequence: TGCGCCAGCAGCCAAGGTGAGGGGATGAACACTGAAGCTTTCTTT. Translating gives CASSQGEGMNTEAFF.

The rearrangement joins TRBV7-8 to TRBJ1-5; the D gene is possibly TRBD1 (6 bases). This CDR3 is 18 amino acids long. V was trimmed by 1 base and J by 0 bases, leaving 16 bases between them. Germline CDR1 is SGHVS and CDR2 is FQNEAQ. The CDR3: CASSLVATQGYSNQPQHF. The DNA for the CDR3 is TGTGCCAGCAGCTTAGTGGCCACACAGGGATATAGCAATCAGCCCCAGCATTTT.

V and J are TRBV30 and TRBJ1-2, with no clear D. The V end was cut by 1 base, the J end by 3 bases, with 9 bases between. Germline V gene sequence: CDR1 GTSNPN, CDR2 SVGIG (reference sequence). This CDR3 contains 13 residues. CDR3 region: CAWSDYGDYGYTF. In DNA form, the CDR3 reads TGTGCCTGGAGTGACTACGGGGACTATGGCTACACCTTC.

The gene calls are TRBV2 and TRBJ1-1; D is perhaps TRBD1 (5 bases). CDR1 and CDR2 (germline): SNHLY, FYNNEI. This CDR3 spans 13 amino acids. V was trimmed by 7 bases and J by 1 base, leaving 10 bases between them. CDR3 in DNA: TGTGCCAGCAAGATGACAGAGAACACTGAAGCTTTCTTT. Encoded protein: CASKMTENTEAFF.

This chain connects TRBV4-3 to TRBJ1-5; D is unclear. The CDR3 totals 12 residues. Per germline, CDR1 LGHNA and CDR2 YSLEER. The V and J ends lost 2 bases and 4 bases respectively, with 3 bases between them. CDR3 sequence (DNA): TGCGCCAGCAGCCAACATAATCAGCCCCAGCATTTT. Translating gives CASSQHNQPQHF.

This clone occurred a few times. This chain joins TRBV7-9 and TRBJ2-3; a weak D match, TRBD1 (5 bases). The CDR3 spans 14 residues. Germline V CDR1 and CDR2: SEHNR, FQNEAQ (reference sequence). The V and J ends lost 1 base and 4 bases respectively, with 9 bases between them. The CDR3 is CASSLGQGPDTQYF. The CDR3 DNA follows: TGTGCCAGCAGCTTAGGTCAGGGTCCAGATACGCAGTATTTT.

Note on this clone: The sample contains more than one DNA sequence encoding this CDR3. The CDR3 here is CASSVGQGNQPQHF. The DNA of the CDR3 is TGTGCCAGCAGCGTCGGACAGGGGAATCAGCCCCAGCATTTT. The rearrangement uses TRBV9 and TRBJ1-5; 9 bases agree with TRBD1. This CDR3 is 14 amino acids long. Looked up from germline, CDR1 is SGDLS and CDR2 is YYNGEE. V lost 2 bases and J lost 4; bases outside the gene matches: 1.

V gene TRBV27 combines with J gene TRBJ2-5; D may be TRBD1 or TRBD2 (6 bases each). In germline, CDR1 is MNHEY, CDR2 SMNVEV (reference sequence). Trimming removed 3 bases at V and 5 bases at J, with 16 bases between. The CDR3 covers 15 residues. The CDR3 reads CASSFSGAWGETQYF. The CDR3 region has the DNA TGTGCCAGCAGTTTTTCGGGGGCGTGGGGGGAGACCCAGTACTTC.

The V call is TRBV30, the J call TRBJ2-7; either TRBD1 or TRBD2 may fit D (5 bases each). The CDR3 runs to 12 residues. Germline V gives CDR1 GTSNPN, CDR2 SVGIG (reference sequence). With 4 bases removed from V and 2 bases from J, the gap between germline ends came to 9 bases. The CDR3 loop is CAWMLGPYEQYF. The CDR3 region has the DNA TGTGCCTGGATGTTGGGACCCTACGAGCAGTACTTC.